What follows are 8 T cell receptor beta chains derived from one specimen sequenced in a study of blood T cells in healthy people across ages. For the second PCR, which ran for roughly 7 to 11 cycles, a sample-barcoded 5' primer and a J-beta primer mix were used. From the 5' RACE reads, TCRdb called clonotypes with MiXCR, one entry per CDR3 protein. Of over 1.5 million distinct CDR3 sequences in the sample, about 50% were seen once. Sequenced sample: blood. Source of these receptors: a middle-aged woman in good health.

The rearrangement links TRBV25-1 to TRBJ2-5; D possibly uses TRBD1 or TRBD2 (7 bases each). V lost 4 bases to trimming and J lost 2 bases, with 14 bases between them. The CDR3 has 15 amino acids. CDR1 and CDR2 from the germline V gene are MGHDK and SYGVNS. The DNA of the CDR3 is TGTGCCAGCAGTGGCCCGCAGGGGGGGCAAGAGACCCAGTACTTC. Encoded protein: CASSGPQGGQETQYF.

V is TRBV7-3 and J is TRBJ1-2, with D possibly TRBD1 on 5 matching bases. The V end lost 1 base, the J end lost 6 bases, and 12 bases lay between the germline ends. The CDR3 spans 14 residues. Germline CDR1 reads SGHTA; CDR2 reads FQGTGA. The CDR3 DNA reads as TGTGCCAGCAGCTTAAGGCCTTTAGGGGATGGCTACACCTTC. Translation gives CASSLRPLGDGYTF.

The chain is built from TRBV28 and TRBJ2-5; D unclear. The V gene's germline CDR1 is MDHEN and CDR2 SYDVKM. This CDR3 spans 15 amino acids. V gave up 2 bases and J gave up 5 bases, with 15 bases separating them. The CDR3 DNA sequence: TGTGCCAGCAGTTTACCCGACCCAGGAAGGGAGACCCAGTACTTC. Protein sequence: CASSLPDPGRETQYF.

V usage is TRBV11-1 and J usage is TRBJ2-1; 7 bases are shared with TRBD2. This CDR3 is built from 15 residues. Germline values: CDR1 SGHAT, CDR2 FQDESV (reference sequence). Trimming removed 1 base from V and 9 bases from J; junction bases left unmatched: 9. In DNA, the CDR3 is TGTGCCAGCAGCTTAGTTGTGGCGGCTAGCGGTGAGCAGTTCTTC. Translating it yields CASSLVVAASGEQFF.

The V gene is TRBV11-2, the J gene TRBJ1-1; D is unclear. The CDR3 length is 16 residues. Germline V lookup: CDR1 SGHAT, CDR2 FQNNGV. Deletions cut 0 bases from V and 11 bases from J, with 22 bases between. CDR3 coding DNA: TGTGCCAGCAGCTTAGAAGTTCACGGAGGCGGAGGCATGGCTTTCTTT. Its translation is CASSLEVHGGGGMAFF.

This chain links TRBV20-1 with TRBJ2-3; 8 bases map to TRBD2. Germline CDR1 DFQATT, CDR2 SNEGSKA (reference sequence). The junction had 5 bases not matched to a gene; V was cut back by 6 bases and J by 6 bases. CDR3 length: 12 amino acids. DNA for the CDR3: TGCAGTGCCAGACTAGCGTCGGATACGCAGTATTTT. Translated, it gives CSARLASDTQYF.

Here the CDR3 DNA reads TGTGCCAGCAGCTTAAACTTTAAGAAGCCCCAGCATTTT. Translated, it gives CASSLNFKKPQHF. The chain is built from TRBV7-9 and TRBJ1-5; D uncertain. Trimming stripped 2 bases from V and 8 bases from J, with 10 bases between. The CDR3 runs to 13 residues. CDR1 and CDR2 from the germline V gene are SEHNR and FQNEAQ (reference sequence).

This clonotype was seen a few times. The gene calls are TRBV7-2 and TRBJ1-5, with TRBD1 matching over 10 bases. This CDR3 is 16 amino acids long. With 5 bases clipped from V and 6 bases from J, the junction kept 10 bases outside the gene matches. The germline gives CDR1 SGHTA, CDR2 FQGNSA. CDR3 sequence: CASSRRGQGIGQPQHF. Here the CDR3 DNA reads TGTGCCAGCAGCCGACGGGGACAGGGGATAGGTCAGCCCCAGCATTTT. Variable domain in full (rest from reference TRBV7-2 and TRBJ1-5): GAGVSQSPSNKVTEKGKDVELRCDPISGHTALYWYRQSLGQGLEFLIYFQGNSAPDKSGLPSDRFSAERTGGSVSTLTIQRTQQEDSAVYLCASSRRGQGIGQPQHFGDGTRLSIL.